The TCR beta chain under discussion was sequenced for a study of T cell changes during pregnancy in multiple sclerosis. CDR1 LNHDA and CDR2 SQIVND come from the germline V gene (reference sequence). This CDR3 contains 16 residues. V gave up 9 bases and J gave up 2 bases, with 21 bases separating them. TCRdb keeps only in-frame clones here, not all; method: immunoSEQ multiplex PCR. The table has 45,000 to 65,000 clones, 80% to 95% seen once; the top ten hold 0.25% to 0.3%. The sequenced sample was CD4+ T cells from peripheral blood mononuclear cells, obtained in the second trimester of pregnancy. This TCR derives from a female donor with multiple sclerosis, enrolled in a pregnancy study. The chain combines TRBV19 with TRBJ2-3, with a weak D call TRBD1 (6 bases). The CDR3 protein is CASALGWGPITDTQYF. In nucleotides, the CDR3 is TGTGCCAGCGCTCTGGGGTGGGGGCCGATCACAGATACGCAGTATTTT.